This TCR beta chain was identified during a study of beta chain features in type 1 diabetes. General study points: VDJ junctions from patients with type 1 diabetes contained fewer insertions and more deletions. Any HLA type influence on TCRB rearrangement was left unresolved here.

V was clipped by 3 bases and J by 0 bases, with 11 bases between them. In germline, CDR1 is ENHRY, CDR2 SYGVKD. This CDR3 has 15 residues. On this clone: Its specificity is not known.

Every bit of the isolated RNA underwent reverse transcription, so sequencing read expressed TCRB transcripts. The method was immunoSEQ multiplex PCR; TCRdb's version includes in-frame clones alone and lacks a portion of them. Here the sample spans roughly 140,000 clones, less than 9% being singletons. CD45RO/CCR7/CD25/CD127/CD95/CD27 separated CD4+ naive, central memory, regulatory and stem cell-like memory cells by sorting. Each population that was sorted was more than 95% pure. V is TRBV10-3 and J is TRBJ1-2; D possibly corresponds to TRBD1 (5 bases). Material for sequencing was central memory CD4+ T cells from blood. This receptor was obtained from a woman younger than 45 in good health. CDR3 nucleotides: TGTGCCATCAGTGACGGGCCGGGGGCTAACTATGGCTACACCTTC. Residues: CAISDGPGANYGYTF.